A selection of T cell receptor beta chains follows, all from one sample in a study of blood T cell repertoires in COVID-19. The data were produced by immunoSEQ multiplex PCR, yet TCRdb's version contains in-frame clones alone and is incomplete. The table has over 150,000 clones, roughly 86% seen once. The sequenced sample consisted of peripheral blood. The origin of the receptors is a man aged 35 to 55 with active or convalescent COVID-19. The CDR3 runs from the conserved cysteine through the conserved F or W. Only part of the rows carry a size: once, few, many, or a class if the clone is expanded.

size	V	J	CDR3
once	TRBV10-3	TRBJ2-7	CAIRAGNEQYF
once	TRBV29-1	TRBJ1-1	CSVGTSNTEAFF
NA	TRBV30	TRBJ2-3	CAWRIRDRSTDTQYF
NA	TRBV3-1/TRBV3-2	TRBJ2-5	CASSQLSTYQETQYF
NA	TRBV24-1	TRBJ1-1	CATSDPGTEAFF
NA	TRBV4-3	TRBJ2-5	CASSQDRHTQETQYF
once	TRBV7-3	TRBJ2-2	CASGRGNTGELFF
NA	TRBV28	TRBJ1-2	CATNPLFDDRVGGYTF
NA	TRBV5-4	TRBJ1-1	CASRSSTEAFF
once	TRBV30	TRBJ2-1	CAWSGRRLSSYNEQFF
NA	TRBV5-1	TRBJ2-6	CASSLAGGSLPGANVLTF
once	TRBV5-1	TRBJ2-1	CASSSGGTGSYNEQFF
NA	TRBV6-2/TRBV6-3	TRBJ1-5	CASSPGGNQPQHF
once	TRBV7-8	TRBJ2-1	CASSPRGSTSYNEQFF
NA	TRBV6-2/TRBV6-3	TRBJ1-4	CASSYSGGATNEKLFF
NA	TRBV5-1	TRBJ1-2	CASSPLEAEPYGYTF
NA	TRBV27	TRBJ1-2	CASSPGAGGTYGYTF
few	TRBV7-8	TRBJ2-3	CASSLTDSSTDTQYF
NA	TRBV2	TRBJ1-6	CASSEHDRVSPLHF
NA	TRBV19	TRBJ2-3	CASSILVADTQYF
NA	TRBV3-1/TRBV3-2	TRBJ2-3	CASSPPRVITDTQYF
NA	TRBV11-2	TRBJ2-2	CASSDTGTGWSGELFF
few	TRBV24-1	TRBJ2-5	CATNRDRGFIETQYF
NA	TRBV5-1	TRBJ2-5	CASSLGLAAFQETQYF
NA	TRBV28	TRBJ2-2	CAGGGYTGELFF
once	TRBV19	TRBJ1-1	CASSKGGGRQAFF
NA	TRBV10-3	TRBJ1-2	CAISETSGQGVAGYTF
NA	TRBV7-2	TRBJ1-1	CASSLATGNEAFF
NA	TRBV2	TRBJ2-5	CASSLGWRETQYF
NA	TRBV30	TRBJ2-5	CAWRKGGGETQYF
NA	TRBV7-2	TRBJ2-2	CASSLGLGELFF
NA	TRBV6-1	TRBJ1-1	CASSEALRQGARTEAFF
NA	TRBV4-2	TRBJ2-7	CASSQANGGAYEQYF
NA	TRBV19	TRBJ1-1	CASSIRQALMNTEAFF
NA	TRBV6-5	TRBJ2-7	CASRGLAGIYEQYF
NA	TRBV6-5	TRBJ2-1	CASSYPRQGGRNEQFF
NA	TRBV28	TRBJ2-5	CASSLLGPGQGRGLAQYF
NA	TRBV10-1	TRBJ1-1	CASSEPGQGKQVLFF
NA	TRBV7-2	TRBJ2-2	CASSFGRLGTGELFF
NA	TRBV6-4	TRBJ2-7	CASSDSGSGTGGYEQYF
few	TRBV4-1	TRBJ2-3	CASSPFSRLAGDPDTQYF
NA	TRBV4-1	TRBJ2-1	CASSQVLAGGNNEQFF
NA	TRBV27	TRBJ2-7	CASSLSGGADSSYEQYF
NA	TRBV9	TRBJ1-2	CASSVGDRDNGYTF
NA	TRBV28	TRBJ2-5	CASSSVSGGIRETQYF
NA	TRBV20-1	TRBJ1-5	CSASGPGTGTNQPQHF
few	TRBV4-2	TRBJ1-6	CASSQELSSYNSPLHF
once	TRBV7-2	TRBJ2-7	CASSDPRRIRSEQYF
NA	TRBV6-8	TRBJ1-3	CASSYSSTGPGASGNTIYF
NA	TRBV2	TRBJ1-1	CASKEVPQGGGGAFF
few	TRBV5-4	TRBJ2-1	CASSPTSGGRTYNEQFF
NA	TRBV20-1	TRBJ1-3	CSAEWRNTIYF
NA	TRBV4-3	TRBJ2-7	CASSQDTRSEQYF
NA	TRBV5-1	TRBJ1-4	CASKTGTNEKLFF
NA	TRBV30	TRBJ2-7	CAWGQDSYEQYF
NA	TRBV6-6	TRBJ2-3	CASSYMTSTDTQYF
NA	TRBV5-1	TRBJ1-1	CASMDRKDTEAFF
once	TRBV5-1	TRBJ1-2	CASSQGQGDGGYTF